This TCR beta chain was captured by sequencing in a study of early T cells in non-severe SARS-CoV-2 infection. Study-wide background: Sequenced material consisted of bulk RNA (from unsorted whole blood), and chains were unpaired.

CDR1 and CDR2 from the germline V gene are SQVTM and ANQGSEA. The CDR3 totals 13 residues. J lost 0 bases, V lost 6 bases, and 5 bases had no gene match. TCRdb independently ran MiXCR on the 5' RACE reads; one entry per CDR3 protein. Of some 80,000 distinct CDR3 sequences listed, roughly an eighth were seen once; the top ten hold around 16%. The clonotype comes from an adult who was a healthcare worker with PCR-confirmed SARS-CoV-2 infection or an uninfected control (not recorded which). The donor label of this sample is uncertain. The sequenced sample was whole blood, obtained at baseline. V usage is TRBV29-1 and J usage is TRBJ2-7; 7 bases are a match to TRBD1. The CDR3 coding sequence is TGCAGCGTACGGACAGGCCTCTCCTACGAGCAGTACTTC. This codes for CSVRTGLSYEQYF.